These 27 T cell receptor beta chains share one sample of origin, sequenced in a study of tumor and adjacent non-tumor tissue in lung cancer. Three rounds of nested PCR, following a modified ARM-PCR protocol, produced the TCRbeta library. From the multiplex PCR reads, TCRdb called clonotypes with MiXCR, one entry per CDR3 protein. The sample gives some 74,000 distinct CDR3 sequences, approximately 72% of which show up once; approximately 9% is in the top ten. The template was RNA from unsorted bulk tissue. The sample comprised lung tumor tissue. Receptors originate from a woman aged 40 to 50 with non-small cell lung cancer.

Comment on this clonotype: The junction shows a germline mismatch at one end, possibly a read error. Here the CDR3 DNA reads TGCGCCAGCAGCCTAAGCCAAAGTGGCAGGGGGAGGGACACAGATACGCACTATTTT. Encoded protein: CASSLSQSGRGRDTDTHYF. The J gene is TRBJ2-3, the V gene TRBV5-1, with D possibly being TRBD1 or TRBD2 (7 bases each). CDR1 and CDR2 from the germline V gene are SGHRS and YFSETQ. The CDR3 runs to 19 residues.

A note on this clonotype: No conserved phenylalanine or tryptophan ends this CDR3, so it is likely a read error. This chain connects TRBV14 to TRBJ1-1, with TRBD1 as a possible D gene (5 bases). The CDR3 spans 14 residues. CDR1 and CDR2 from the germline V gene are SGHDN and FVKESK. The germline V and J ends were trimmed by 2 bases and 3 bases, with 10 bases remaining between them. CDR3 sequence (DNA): TGTGCCAGCAGCCAACTCTTAGGGGACACTGAAGCTTTCTTG. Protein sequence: CASSQLLGDTEAFL.

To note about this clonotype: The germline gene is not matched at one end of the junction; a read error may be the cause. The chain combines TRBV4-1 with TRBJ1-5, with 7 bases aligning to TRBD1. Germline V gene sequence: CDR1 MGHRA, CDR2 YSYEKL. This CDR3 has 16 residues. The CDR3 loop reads CASSQDRGCGNQPQHF. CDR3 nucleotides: TGCGCCAGCAGCCAAGACAGGGGGTGCGGCAATCAGCCCCAGCATTTC.

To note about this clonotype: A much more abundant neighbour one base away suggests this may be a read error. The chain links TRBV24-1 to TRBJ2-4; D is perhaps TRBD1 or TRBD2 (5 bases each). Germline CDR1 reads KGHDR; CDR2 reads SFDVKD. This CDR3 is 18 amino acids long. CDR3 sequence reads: CATSEPTTGCLAKNIHYF. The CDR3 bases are TGTGCCACCAGTGAACCTACTACAGGATGTCTAGCCAAAAACATTCATTACTTC.

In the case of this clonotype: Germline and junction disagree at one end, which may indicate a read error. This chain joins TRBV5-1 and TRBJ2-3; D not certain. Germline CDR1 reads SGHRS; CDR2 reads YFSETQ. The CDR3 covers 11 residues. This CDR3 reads CANGSIDTQYF. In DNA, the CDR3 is TGCGCCAACGGTAGCATAGATACGCAGTATTTT. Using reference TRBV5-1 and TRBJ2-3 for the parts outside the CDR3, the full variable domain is KAGVTQTPRYLIKTRGQQVTLSCSPISGHRSVSWYQQTPGQGLQFLFEYFSETQRNKGNFPGRFSGRQFSNSRSEMNVSTLELGDSALYLCANGSIDTQYFGPGTRLTVL.

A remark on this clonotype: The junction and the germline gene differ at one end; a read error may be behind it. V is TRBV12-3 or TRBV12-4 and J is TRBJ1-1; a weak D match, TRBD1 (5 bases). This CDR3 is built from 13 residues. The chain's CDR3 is CASTRDDGTEAFF. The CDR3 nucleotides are TGCGCCAGCACTCGGGACGACGGCACTGAAGCTTTCTTT.

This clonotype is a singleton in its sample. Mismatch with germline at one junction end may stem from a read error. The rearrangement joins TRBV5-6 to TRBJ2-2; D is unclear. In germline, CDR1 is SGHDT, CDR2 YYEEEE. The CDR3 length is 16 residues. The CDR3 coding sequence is TGTGCCATCAGCGTGGCCATGGCCGAGCCCCCCGGGGAGCTGTTTTTT. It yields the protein CAISVAMAEPPGELFF.

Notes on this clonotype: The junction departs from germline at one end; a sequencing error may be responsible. The CDR3: CAIRRSGGLHNEQFF. CDR3 nucleotides: TGTGCCATCAGGCGAAGCGGGGGGTTGCACAACGAGCAGTTCTTC. This sequence joins TRBV6-2 or TRBV6-3 and TRBJ2-1; 9 bases match TRBD2. The CDR3 loop spans 15 amino acids. CDR1 MNHEY and CDR2 SVGEGT come from the germline V gene.

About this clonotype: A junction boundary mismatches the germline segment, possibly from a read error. CDR3 sequence: CCASSTGIGGLYPYEQYF. The DNA for the CDR3 is TGCTGTGCTTCATCAACCGGGATAGGGGGTCTTTATCCCTACGAGCAGTACTTC. The chain carries TRBV20-1 and TRBJ2-7, with a possible D match to TRBD1 (6 bases). There are 18 residues in the CDR3. From germline, CDR1 is DFQATT and CDR2 SNEGSKA (reference sequence).

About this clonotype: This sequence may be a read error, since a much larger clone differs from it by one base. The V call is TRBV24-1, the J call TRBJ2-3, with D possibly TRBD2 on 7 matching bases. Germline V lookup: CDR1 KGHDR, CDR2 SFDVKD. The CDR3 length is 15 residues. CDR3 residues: CAISDGRGESDTQYF. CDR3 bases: TGTGCCATCAGTGATGGGAGGGGGGAATCGGATACGCAGTATTTT.

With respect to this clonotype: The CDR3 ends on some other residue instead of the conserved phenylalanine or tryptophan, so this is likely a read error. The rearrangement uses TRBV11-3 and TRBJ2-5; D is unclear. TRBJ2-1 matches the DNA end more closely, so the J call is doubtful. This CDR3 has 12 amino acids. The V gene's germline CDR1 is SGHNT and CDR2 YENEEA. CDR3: CACSPDGESQFL. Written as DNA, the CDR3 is TGTGCCTGCAGCCCCGATGGAGAGAGCCAGTTCTTG.

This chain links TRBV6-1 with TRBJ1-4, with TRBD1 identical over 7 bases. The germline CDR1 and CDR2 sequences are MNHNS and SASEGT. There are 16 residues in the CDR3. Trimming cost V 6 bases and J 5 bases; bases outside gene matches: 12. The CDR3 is CASSGDRQGENEKLFF. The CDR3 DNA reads TGTGCCAGCAGCGGGGACCGACAGGGTGAGAATGAAAAACTGTTTTTT.

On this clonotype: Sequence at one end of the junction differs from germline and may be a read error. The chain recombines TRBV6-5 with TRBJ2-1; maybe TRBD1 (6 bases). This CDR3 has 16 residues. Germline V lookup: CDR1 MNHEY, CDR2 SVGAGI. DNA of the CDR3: TGTGTCAGCAGTTACGCGAAGACAGGTTCCTTCAATGAGCAGTTCTTC. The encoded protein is CVSSYAKTGSFNEQFF.

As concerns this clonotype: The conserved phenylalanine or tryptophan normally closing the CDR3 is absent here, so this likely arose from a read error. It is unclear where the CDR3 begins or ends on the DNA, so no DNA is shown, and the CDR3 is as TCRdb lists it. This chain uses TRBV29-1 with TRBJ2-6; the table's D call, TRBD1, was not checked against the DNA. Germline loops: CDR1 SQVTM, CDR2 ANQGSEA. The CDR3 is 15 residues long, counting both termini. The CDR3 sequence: CSVSTGGSGTNLLTL.

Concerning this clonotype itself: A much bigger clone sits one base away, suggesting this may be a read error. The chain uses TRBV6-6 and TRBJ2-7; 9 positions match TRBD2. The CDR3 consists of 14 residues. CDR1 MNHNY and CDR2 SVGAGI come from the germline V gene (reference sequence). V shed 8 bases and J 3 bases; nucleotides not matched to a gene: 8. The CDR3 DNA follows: TGTGCCAGCGCACGGGCGACTAGCGGCTACGAGCAGTACTTC. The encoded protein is CASARATSGYEQYF.

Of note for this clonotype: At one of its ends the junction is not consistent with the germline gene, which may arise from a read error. The CDR3 loop is CANSGGESYGYIF. The CDR3 nucleotides read TGCGCCAACAGCGGGGGAGAGAGCTATGGCTACATCTTC. J is TRBJ1-2 and V is TRBV5-1; maybe TRBD1 (5 bases). CDR1 SGHRS and CDR2 YFSETQ come from the germline V gene. The CDR3 sequence is 13 residues long.

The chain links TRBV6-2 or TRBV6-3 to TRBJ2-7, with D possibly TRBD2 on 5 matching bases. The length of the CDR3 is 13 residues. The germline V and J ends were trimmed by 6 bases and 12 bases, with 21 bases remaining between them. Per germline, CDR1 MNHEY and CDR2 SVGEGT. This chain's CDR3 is CASRRAPSYERYF. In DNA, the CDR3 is TGTGCCAGCAGGAGGGCCCCCTCCTACGAACGGTACTTC.

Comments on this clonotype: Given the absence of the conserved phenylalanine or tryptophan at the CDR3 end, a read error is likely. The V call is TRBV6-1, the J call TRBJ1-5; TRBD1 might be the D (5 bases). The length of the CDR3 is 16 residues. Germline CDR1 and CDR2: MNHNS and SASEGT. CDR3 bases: TGTACCATCAGTCCCTGGGACCTATATAGCAACCAACCCCAGCATTAT. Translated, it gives CTISPWDLYSNQPQHY.

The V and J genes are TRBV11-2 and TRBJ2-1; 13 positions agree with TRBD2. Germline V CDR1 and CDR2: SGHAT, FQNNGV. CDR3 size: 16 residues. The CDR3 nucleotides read TGTACCACCAGCTTACTAGCGGGGGGGCTCTACAATGAGCAGTTCTTC. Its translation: CTTSLLAGGLYNEQFF.

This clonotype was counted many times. The CDR3 DNA is TGTGCCAGCAGCCAAGAAGAGGGGGGTCCAGGGCAGCCCCAGCATTTT. Protein: CASSQEEGGPGQPQHF. The chain has TRBV6-6 and TRBJ1-5; D perhaps matches TRBD1 (6 bases). The germline V gene has CDR1 MNHNY and CDR2 SVGAGI (reference sequence). This CDR3 comprises 16 residues. V was shortened by 6 bases and J by 7 bases, with 22 bases between the two germline ends.

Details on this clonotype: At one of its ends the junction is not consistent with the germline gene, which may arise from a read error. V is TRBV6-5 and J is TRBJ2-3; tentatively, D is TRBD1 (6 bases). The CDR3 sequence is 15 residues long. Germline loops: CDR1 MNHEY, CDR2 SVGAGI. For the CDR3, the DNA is TGTGCCAGCAGGGTTACAGGGAACCCCACAGATGCGCAGTATTTT. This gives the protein CASRVTGNPTDAQYF.

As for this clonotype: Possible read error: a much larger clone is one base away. In nucleotides, the CDR3 is TGTGCCAGCAGCTTGCGTCACAGTCAAAGCATTCAGCCCCAGCATTTT. Translation: CASSLRHSQSIQPQHF. The chain uses TRBV5-6 and TRBJ1-5; D not certain. CDR3 length: 16 amino acids. In germline, CDR1 is SGHDT, CDR2 YYEEEE. Combining the CDR3 with reference TRBV5-6 and TRBJ1-5 gives the whole variable domain DAGVTQSPTHLIKTRGQQVTLRCSPKSGHDTVSWYQQALGQGPQFIFQYYEEEERQRGNFPDRFSGHQFPNYSSELNVNALLLGDSALYLCASSLRHSQSIQPQHFGDGTRLSIL.

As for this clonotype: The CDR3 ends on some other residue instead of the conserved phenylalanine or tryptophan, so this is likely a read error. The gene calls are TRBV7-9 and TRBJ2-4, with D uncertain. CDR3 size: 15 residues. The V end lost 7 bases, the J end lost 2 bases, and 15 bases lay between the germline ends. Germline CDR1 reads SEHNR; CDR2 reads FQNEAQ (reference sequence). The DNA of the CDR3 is TGTGCCAGCAACCCGACCGGTGGGACCAAAAACATTCAGTACATC. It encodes CASNPTGGTKNIQYI.

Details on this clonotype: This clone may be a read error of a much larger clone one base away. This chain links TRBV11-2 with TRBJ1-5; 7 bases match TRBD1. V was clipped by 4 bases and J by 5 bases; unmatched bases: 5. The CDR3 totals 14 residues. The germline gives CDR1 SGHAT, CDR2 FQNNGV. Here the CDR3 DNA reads TGTGCCAGCAGCTCAGGGGGGGGGCATCAGCCCCAGCATTTT. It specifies CASSSGGGHQPQHF.

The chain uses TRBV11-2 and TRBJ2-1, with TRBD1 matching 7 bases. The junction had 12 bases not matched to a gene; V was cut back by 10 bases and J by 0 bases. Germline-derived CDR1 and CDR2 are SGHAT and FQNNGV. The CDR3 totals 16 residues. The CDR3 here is CAIGLTRTGSYNEQFF. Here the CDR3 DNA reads TGTGCCATCGGCTTAACACGGACAGGCTCCTACAATGAGCAGTTCTTC.

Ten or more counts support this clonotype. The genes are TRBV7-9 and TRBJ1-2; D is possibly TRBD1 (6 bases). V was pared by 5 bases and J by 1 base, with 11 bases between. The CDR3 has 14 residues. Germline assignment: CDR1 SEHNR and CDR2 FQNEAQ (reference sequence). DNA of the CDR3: TGTGCCAGCAGCGACGGGACACTTAACTATGGCTACACCTTC. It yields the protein CASSDGTLNYGYTF.

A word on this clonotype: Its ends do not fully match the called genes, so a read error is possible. CDR3 protein: CSVSDRGRSTETFF. Written as DNA, the CDR3 is TGCAGTGTGTCGGACAGGGGGAGGAGCACTGAAACTTTCTTT. The genes are TRBV29-1 and TRBJ1-1; 10 nucleotides line up with TRBD1. CDR3 size: 14 residues. Germline V lookup: CDR1 SQVTM, CDR2 ANQGSEA.